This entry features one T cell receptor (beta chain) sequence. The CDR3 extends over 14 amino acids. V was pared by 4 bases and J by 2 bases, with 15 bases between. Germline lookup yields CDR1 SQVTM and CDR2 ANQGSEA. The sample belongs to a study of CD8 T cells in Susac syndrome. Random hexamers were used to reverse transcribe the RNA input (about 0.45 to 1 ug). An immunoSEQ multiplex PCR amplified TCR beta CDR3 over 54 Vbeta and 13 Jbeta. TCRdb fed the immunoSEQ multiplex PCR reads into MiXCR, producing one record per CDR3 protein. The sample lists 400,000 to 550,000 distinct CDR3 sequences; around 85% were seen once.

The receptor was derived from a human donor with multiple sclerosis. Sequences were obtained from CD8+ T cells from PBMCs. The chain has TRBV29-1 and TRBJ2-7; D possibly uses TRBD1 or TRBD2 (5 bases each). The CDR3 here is CSVASGEGAYEQYF. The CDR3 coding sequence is TGCAGCGTTGCGTCCGGGGAAGGGGCCTACGAGCAGTACTTC.